The next 8 T cell receptor beta chains were all read from a single sample in a study. TCRdb reprocessed the RT-PCR reads with MiXCR, giving one entry per CDR3 protein. The data hold about 680,000 distinct CDR3 sequences, with approximately 15% observed a single time. The sample consisted of memory CD4+ T cells from blood. These receptors came from a female donor in good health, serving as a healthy control.

This clonotype was recorded at least ten times. The chain links TRBV27 to TRBJ2-5; D possibly corresponds to TRBD1 (5 bases). Germline V gene data show CDR1 as MNHEY and CDR2 as SMNVEV (reference sequence). Deletions cut 5 bases from V and 5 bases from J, with 12 bases between. The CDR3 is made up of 13 amino acids. The CDR3 nucleotides are TGTGCCAGCAGTCGACAGATGGGGGAGACCCAGTACTTC. It yields the protein CASSRQMGETQYF.

In this sample, this clonotype turned up a few times. The chain recombines TRBV7-2 with TRBJ1-2, with a possible D match to TRBD1 (5 bases). V lost 1 base and J 5 bases, leaving 11 bases between the germline ends. CDR1 SGHTA and CDR2 FQGNSA come from the germline V gene. The CDR3 totals 14 residues. CDR3 region: CASSLDTGSYGYTF. CDR3 coding DNA: TGTGCCAGCAGCTTAGATACAGGAAGTTATGGCTACACCTTC.

The rearrangement uses TRBV5-5 and TRBJ2-7; TRBD2 matches at 7 bases. CDR3 length: 16 residues. Trimming cost V 0 bases and J 3 bases; bases outside gene matches: 9. Germline V gene data show CDR1 as SGHKS and CDR2 as YYEKEE (reference sequence). CDR3 protein: CASSLDPGRGVYEQYF. The DNA for the CDR3 is TGTGCCAGCAGCTTGGATCCAGGGAGGGGTGTCTACGAGCAGTACTTC.

This clonotype has only a few counts. The chain employs TRBV20-1 and TRBJ2-3, with D perhaps TRBD2 (6 bases). CDR3 length: 14 residues. The V gene lost 5 bases and the J gene lost 1 base, with 13 bases spanning the gap. CDR1 is DFQATT and CDR2 is SNEGSKA in the germline V gene (reference sequence). The CDR3 DNA is TGCAGTGCTGCCCCGGCTAGCGGCACAGATACGCAGTATTTT. Its translation: CSAAPASGTDTQYF.

As to this clonotype: The junction departs from the called germline gene at one end, perhaps through a read error. The rearrangement uses TRBV20-1 and TRBJ2-3; possibly TRBD1 for D (7 bases). Looked up from germline, CDR1 is DFQATT and CDR2 is SNEGSKA (reference sequence). This CDR3 spans 15 amino acids. CDR3 nucleotides: TGCAGTGCTCCCGGACAGACAGGGAGGACAGATAAGCAGTATTTT. This encodes CSAPGQTGRTDKQYF.

Ten or more counts support this clonotype. V gene TRBV4-3 combines with J gene TRBJ2-1; 12 nucleotides agree with TRBD2. CDR3 length: 16 residues. Germline V gene data show CDR1 as LGHNA and CDR2 as YSLEER. V shed 1 base, J shed 8 bases, and the junction held 6 bases outside the gene matches. The CDR3 reads CASSQGLAGAFDEQFF. CDR3 nucleotides: TGCGCCAGCAGCCAAGGACTAGCGGGGGCGTTTGATGAGCAGTTCTTC.

A few counts support this clonotype. CDR3 in amino acids: CAIGQGLADTQYF. As DNA, the CDR3 is TGTGCCATCGGACAGGGCTTGGCAGATACGCAGTATTTT. V is TRBV24-1 and J is TRBJ2-3; 8 positions agree with TRBD1. The CDR3 sequence is 13 residues long. CDR1 and CDR2 (germline): KGHDR, SFDVKD. J lost 4 bases, V lost 11 bases, and 7 bases had no gene match.

In this sample, this clonotype turned up a few times. The rearrangement links TRBV20-1 to TRBJ1-5, with 11 bases lining up with TRBD1. CDR3 length equals 16 residues. The V gene end was trimmed by 0 bases and the J gene end by 6 bases; junction bases not matched to a gene: 7. Germline V gene lookup returns CDR1 DFQATT and CDR2 SNEGSKA (reference sequence). CDR3 bases: TGCAGTGCTAGAGATCGTAGGACAGGGGGCCCTCAGCCCCAGCATTTT. Encoded protein: CSARDRRTGGPQPQHF.